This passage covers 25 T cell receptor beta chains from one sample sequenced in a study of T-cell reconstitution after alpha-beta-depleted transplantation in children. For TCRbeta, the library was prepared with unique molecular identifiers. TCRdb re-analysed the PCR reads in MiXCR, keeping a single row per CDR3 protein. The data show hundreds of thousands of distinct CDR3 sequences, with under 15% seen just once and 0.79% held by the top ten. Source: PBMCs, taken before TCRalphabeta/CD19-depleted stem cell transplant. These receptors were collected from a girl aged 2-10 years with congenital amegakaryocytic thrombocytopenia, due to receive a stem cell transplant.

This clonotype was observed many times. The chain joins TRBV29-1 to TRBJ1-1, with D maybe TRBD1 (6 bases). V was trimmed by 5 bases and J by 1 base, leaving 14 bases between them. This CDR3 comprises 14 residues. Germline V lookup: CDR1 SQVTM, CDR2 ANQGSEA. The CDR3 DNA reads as TGCAGCGTTCCCCAGGGGCCGGAGAACACTGAAGCTTTCTTT. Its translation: CSVPQGPENTEAFF. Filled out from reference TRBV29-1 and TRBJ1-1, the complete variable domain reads SAVISQKPSRDICQRGTSLTIQCQVDSQVTMMFWYRQQPGQSLTLIATANQGSEATYESGFVIDKFPISRPNLTFSTLTVSNMSPEDSSIYLCSVPQGPENTEAFFGQGTRLTVV.

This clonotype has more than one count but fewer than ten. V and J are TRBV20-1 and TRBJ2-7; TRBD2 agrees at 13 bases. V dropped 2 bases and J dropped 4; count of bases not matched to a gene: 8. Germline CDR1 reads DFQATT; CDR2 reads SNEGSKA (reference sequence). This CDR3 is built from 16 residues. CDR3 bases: TGCAGTGCTAGATTACTAGCGGGAGGGCCGAGGTACGAGCAGTACTTC. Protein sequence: CSARLLAGGPRYEQYF.

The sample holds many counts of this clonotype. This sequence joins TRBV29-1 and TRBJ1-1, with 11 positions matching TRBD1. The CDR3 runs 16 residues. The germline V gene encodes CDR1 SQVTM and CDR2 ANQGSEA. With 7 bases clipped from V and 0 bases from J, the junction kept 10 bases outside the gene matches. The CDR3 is CSGTGTGGTLNTEAFF. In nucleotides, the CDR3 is TGCAGCGGTACCGGGACAGGGGGAACCCTGAACACTGAAGCTTTCTTT.

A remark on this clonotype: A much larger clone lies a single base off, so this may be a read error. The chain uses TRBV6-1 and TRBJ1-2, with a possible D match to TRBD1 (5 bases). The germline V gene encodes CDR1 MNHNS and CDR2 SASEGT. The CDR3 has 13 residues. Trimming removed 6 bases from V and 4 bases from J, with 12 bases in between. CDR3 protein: CASRDRGGYGYTF. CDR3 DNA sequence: TGTGCCAGCAGAGACCGGGGCGGCTATGGCTACACCTTC.

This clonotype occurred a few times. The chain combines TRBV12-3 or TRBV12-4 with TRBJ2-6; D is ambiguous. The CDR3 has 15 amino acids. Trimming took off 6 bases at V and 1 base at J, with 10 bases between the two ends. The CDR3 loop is CASSPVGSGANVLTF. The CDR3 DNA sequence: TGTGCCAGCAGCCCCGTTGGATCTGGGGCCAACGTCCTGACTTTC.

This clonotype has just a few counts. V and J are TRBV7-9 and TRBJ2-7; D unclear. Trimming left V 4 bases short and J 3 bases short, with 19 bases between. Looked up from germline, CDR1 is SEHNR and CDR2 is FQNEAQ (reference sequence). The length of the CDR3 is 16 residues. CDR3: CASSSGPDLRNYEQYF. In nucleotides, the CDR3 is TGTGCCAGCAGCTCAGGACCCGATCTGCGTAACTACGAGCAGTACTTC.

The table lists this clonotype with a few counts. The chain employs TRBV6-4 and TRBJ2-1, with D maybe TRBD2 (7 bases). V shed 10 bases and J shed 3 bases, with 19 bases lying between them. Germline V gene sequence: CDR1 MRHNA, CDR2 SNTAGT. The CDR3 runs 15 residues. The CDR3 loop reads CAIRTGRAHYNEQFF. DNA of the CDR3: TGTGCCATCCGAACAGGGAGGGCCCACTACAATGAGCAGTTCTTC.

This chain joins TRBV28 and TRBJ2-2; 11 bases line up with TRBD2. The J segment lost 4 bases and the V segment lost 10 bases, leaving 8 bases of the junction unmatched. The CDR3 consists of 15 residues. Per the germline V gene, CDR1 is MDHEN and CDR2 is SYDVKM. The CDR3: CATVAGGLLTGELFF. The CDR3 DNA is TGTGCCACCGTAGCGGGAGGGCTCCTCACCGGGGAGCTGTTTTTT.

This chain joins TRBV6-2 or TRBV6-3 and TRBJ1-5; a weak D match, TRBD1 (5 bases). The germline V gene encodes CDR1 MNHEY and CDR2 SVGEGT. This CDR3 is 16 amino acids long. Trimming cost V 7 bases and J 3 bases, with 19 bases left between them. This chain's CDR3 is CASKSLAGTNNQPQHF. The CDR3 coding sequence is TGTGCCAGCAAAAGCTTGGCAGGGACTAACAATCAGCCCCAGCATTTT.

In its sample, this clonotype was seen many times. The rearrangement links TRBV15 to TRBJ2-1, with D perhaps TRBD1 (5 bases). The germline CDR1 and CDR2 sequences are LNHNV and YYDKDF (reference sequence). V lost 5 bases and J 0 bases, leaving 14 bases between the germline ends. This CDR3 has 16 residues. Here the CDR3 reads CATSGFDSSSYNEQFF. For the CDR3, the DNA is TGTGCCACCAGCGGATTCGACAGCAGCTCCTACAATGAGCAGTTCTTC.

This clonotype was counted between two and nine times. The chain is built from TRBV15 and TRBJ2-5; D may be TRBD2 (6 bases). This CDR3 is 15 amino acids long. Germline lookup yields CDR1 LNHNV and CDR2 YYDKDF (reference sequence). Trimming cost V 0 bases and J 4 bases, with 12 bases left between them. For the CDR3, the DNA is TGTGCCACCAGCAGAGATTTGCGGAGGGGAGAGACCCAGTACTTC. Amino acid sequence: CATSRDLRRGETQYF.

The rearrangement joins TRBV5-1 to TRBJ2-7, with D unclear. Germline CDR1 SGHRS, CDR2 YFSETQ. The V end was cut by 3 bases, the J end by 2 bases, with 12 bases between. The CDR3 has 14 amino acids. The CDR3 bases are TGCGCCAGCAGCTCCTACTCAGGTCCCTACGAGCAGTACTTC. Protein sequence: CASSSYSGPYEQYF.

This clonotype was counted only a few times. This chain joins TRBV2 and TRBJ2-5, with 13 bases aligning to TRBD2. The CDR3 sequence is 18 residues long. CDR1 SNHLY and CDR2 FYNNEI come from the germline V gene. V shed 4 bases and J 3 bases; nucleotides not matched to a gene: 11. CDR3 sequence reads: CASSARPGTSGTEETQYF. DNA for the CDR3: TGTGCCAGCAGTGCCCGTCCTGGGACTAGCGGGACAGAAGAGACCCAGTACTTC.

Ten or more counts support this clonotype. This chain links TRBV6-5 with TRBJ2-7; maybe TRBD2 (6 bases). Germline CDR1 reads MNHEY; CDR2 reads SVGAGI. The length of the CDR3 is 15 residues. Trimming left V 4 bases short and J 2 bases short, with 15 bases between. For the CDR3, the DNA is TGTGCCAGCAGTTCCGCGGGGCAGGTAACCTACGAGCAGTACTTC. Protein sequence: CASSSAGQVTYEQYF.

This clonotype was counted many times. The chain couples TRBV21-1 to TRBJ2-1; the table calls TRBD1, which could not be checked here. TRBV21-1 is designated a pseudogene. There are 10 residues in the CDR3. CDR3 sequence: CASSKAGGFF. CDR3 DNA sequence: TGTGCCAGCAGCAAAGCGGGGGGGTTCTTC.

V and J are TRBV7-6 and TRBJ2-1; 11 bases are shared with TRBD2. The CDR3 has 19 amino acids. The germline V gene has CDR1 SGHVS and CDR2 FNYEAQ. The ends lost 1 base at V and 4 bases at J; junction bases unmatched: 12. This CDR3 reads CASSLGALAGGHPYNEQFF. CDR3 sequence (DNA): TGTGCCAGCAGCTTAGGGGCGCTAGCGGGAGGCCATCCATACAATGAGCAGTTCTTC. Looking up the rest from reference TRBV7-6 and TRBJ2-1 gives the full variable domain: GAGVSQSPRYKVTKRGQDVALRCDPISGHVSLYWYRQALGQGPEFLTYFNYEAQQDKSGLPNDRFSAERPEGSISTLTIQRTEQRDSAMYRCASSLGALAGGHPYNEQFFGPGTRLTVL.

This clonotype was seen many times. CDR3 amino acids: CASSPGTGDTSEAFF. The CDR3 nucleotides are TGTGCCAGCAGCCCAGGGACAGGGGATACGTCTGAAGCTTTCTTT. V and J are TRBV7-3 and TRBJ1-1; 10 bases are a match to TRBD1. V lost 5 bases and J lost 6; bases outside the gene matches: 9. Germline loops: CDR1 SGHTA, CDR2 FQGTGA. The CDR3 spans 15 residues. The whole variable domain, filled in from reference TRBV7-3 and TRBJ1-1, reads GAGVSQTPSNKVTEKGKYVELRCDPISGHTALYWYRQSLGQGPEFLIYFQGTGAADDSGLPNDRFFAVRPEGSVSTLKIQRTERGDSAVYLCASSPGTGDTSEAFFGQGTRLTVV.

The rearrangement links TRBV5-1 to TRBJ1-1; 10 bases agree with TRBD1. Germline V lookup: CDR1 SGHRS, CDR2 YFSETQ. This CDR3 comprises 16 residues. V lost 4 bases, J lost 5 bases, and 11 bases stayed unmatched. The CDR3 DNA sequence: TGCGCCAGCAGCCCCCCGACAGGGGGCTTGAGGACTGAAGCTTTCTTT. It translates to CASSPPTGGLRTEAFF.

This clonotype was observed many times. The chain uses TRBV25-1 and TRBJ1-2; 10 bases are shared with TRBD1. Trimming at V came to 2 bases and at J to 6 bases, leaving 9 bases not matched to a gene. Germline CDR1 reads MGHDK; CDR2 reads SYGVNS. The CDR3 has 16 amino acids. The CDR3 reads CASSEAYTGQGNGYTF. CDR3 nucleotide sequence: TGTGCCAGCAGTGAAGCATATACGGGACAGGGGAATGGCTACACCTTC.

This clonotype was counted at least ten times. CDR3 DNA sequence: TGTGCCAGCAGTTTTACAAGCGGGGCTGGAGATACGCAGTATTTT. It is translated as CASSFTSGAGDTQYF. This chain joins TRBV12-3 or TRBV12-4 and TRBJ2-3, with 7 bases lining up with TRBD2. The CDR3 is 15 amino acids. V was pared by 3 bases and J by 5 bases, with 8 bases of the junction left unmatched.

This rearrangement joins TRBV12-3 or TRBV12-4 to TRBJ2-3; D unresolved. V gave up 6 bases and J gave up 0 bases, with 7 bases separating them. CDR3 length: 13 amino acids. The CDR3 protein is CASRDTSTDTQYF. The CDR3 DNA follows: TGTGCCAGCAGGGATACTAGCACAGATACGCAGTATTTT.

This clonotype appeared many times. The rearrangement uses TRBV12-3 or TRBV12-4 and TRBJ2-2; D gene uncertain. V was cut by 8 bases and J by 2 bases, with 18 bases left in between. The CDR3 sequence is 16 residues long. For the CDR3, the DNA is TGTGCCAGCCCTTTGCAACCCGACGAAAACACCGGGGAGCTGTTTTTT. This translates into CASPLQPDENTGELFF.

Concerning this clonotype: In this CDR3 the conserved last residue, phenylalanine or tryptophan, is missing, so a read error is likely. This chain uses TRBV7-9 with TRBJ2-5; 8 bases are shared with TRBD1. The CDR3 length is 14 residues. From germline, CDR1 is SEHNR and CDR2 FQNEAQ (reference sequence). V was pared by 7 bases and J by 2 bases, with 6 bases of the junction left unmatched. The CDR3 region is CASNPTGEQETQYY. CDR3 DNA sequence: TGTGCCAGCAACCCGACAGGGGAACAAGAGACCCAGTACTAC.

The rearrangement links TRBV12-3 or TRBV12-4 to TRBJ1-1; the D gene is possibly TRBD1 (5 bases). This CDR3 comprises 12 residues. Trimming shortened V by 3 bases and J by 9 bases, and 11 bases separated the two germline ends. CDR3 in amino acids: CASSFGGRQAFF. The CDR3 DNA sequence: TGTGCCAGCAGTTTCGGGGGTAGGCAAGCTTTCTTT.

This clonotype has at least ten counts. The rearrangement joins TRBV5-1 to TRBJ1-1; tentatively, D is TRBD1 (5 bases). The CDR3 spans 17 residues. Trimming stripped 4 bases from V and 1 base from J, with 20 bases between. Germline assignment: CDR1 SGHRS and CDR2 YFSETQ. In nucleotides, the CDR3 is TGCGCCAGCAGCCTCCTGGACAAACGACTCAAGAACACTGAAGCTTTCTTT. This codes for CASSLLDKRLKNTEAFF.